The T cell receptor (beta chain) under discussion was sequenced for a study of blood T cell repertoires in COVID-19 (TCRdb year 2020). With regard to the full study: Samples from collaborators originated in the United States, Italy and Spain and spanned both the acute and convalescent phases of COVID-19. The material from the prospective study consisted of cDNA or gDNA derived from T cells, B-cell-depleted T cells, or PBMCs. The dataset comprised deeply sampled blood TCRbeta repertoires from subjects exposed to, actively infected with, or recovered from COVID-19. The repertoires were released in a freely available public database intended as a resource for research on the immune response to SARS-CoV-2. The samples were drawn from the first 160 participants of the ongoing ImmuneRACE study and from 950 to 1,500 subjects provided by 6 global collaborators. The sample metadata nearly always contained a de-identified subject ID, COVID-19 status, age in years and sex. Where HLA class I and class II types were available, the types were taken from metadata supplied by the sample provider, not from assay-based typing. Points the paper makes about the study in general: The quantity of clinical and demographic metadata differed by source and by participant and was supplied without curation.

As regards this clone: The antigen it recognizes is unknown. Base-call qualities are not available, and no considerably larger clone is one nucleotide away.

Collaborating institutions collected whole blood in K2EDTA tubes following their own protocols. For TCRbeta analysis, collaborators shipped samples as frozen whole blood, isolated PBMCs, or DNA extracted from either of those sample types. Including cysteine and phenylalanine, the CDR3 has 14 amino acids. Kept here is only the CDR3 DNA, which spans 42 bases and is read in frame from base 1. From the germline V gene, CDR1 is MDHEN and CDR2 is SYDVKM. The trim is 4 bases for V and 6 bases for J, with a gap of 16 bases between the germline ends. The immunoSEQ Assay, a bias-controlled multiplex PCR, was used to amplify TCRbeta CDR3 regions from genomic DNA. Under the source paper's analysis protocol: The number of nucleated cells in each sample was estimated by amplification of reference gene primers within the assay. To quantify the absolute abundance of each unique TCRbeta CDR3 rearrangement, sequence reads were collapsed and filtered. For each sample, productive Simpson clonality was calculated as the square root of Simpson's diversity index across productive rearrangements. The table was pulled from immuneACCESS by TCRdb, which kept in-frame rearrangements only. Such tables lose some clones; where checked, under half of the loss comes from unresolved V genes, and the rest has no known cause. V and J calls plus clone size are reproduced from that table; the DNA served to infer D and trimming. This sample comprises over 400,000 clones, 70% to 90% of them detected only once. The top ten clonotypes cover approximately 2.9% of the sample.

The source of this sequence is a human donor in a cohort sampled during active COVID-19. The sequencing sample was made of peripheral blood. The V and J segments used are TRBV28 and TRBJ2-7, with the D gene too uncertain to name. The nucleotide sequence is given as TGTGCCAGCAGTTCTTATCGGGTGAGAAGCGAGCAGTACTTC. It is translated as CASSSYRVRSEQYF.